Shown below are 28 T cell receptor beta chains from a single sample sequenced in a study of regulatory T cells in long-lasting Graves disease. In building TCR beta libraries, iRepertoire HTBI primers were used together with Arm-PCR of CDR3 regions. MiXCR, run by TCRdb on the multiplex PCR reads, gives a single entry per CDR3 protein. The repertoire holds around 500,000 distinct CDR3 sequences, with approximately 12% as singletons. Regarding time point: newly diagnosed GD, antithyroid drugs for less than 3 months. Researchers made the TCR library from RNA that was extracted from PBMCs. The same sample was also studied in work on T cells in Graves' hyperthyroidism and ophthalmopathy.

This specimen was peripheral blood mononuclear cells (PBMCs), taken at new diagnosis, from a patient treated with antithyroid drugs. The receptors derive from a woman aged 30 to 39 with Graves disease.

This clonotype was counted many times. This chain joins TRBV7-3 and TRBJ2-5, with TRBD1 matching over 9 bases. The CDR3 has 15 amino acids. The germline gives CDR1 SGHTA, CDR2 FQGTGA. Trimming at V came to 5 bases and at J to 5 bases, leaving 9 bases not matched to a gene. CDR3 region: CASSPGTGSSETQYF. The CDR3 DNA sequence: TGTGCCAGCAGCCCAGGGACAGGGTCGAGTGAGACCCAGTACTTC. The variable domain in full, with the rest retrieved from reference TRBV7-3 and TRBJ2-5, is GAGVSQTPSNKVTEKGKYVELRCDPISGHTALYWYRQSLGQGPEFLIYFQGTGAADDSGLPNDRFFAVRPEGSVSTLKIQRTERGDSAVYLCASSPGTGSSETQYFGPGTRLLVL.

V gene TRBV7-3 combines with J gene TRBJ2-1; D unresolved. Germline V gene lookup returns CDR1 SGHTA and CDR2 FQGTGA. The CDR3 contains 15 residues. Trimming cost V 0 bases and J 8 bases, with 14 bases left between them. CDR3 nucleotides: TGTGCCAGCAGCTTAACCTCCGGCTTGCCGGATGAGCAGTTCTTC. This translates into CASSLTSGLPDEQFF.

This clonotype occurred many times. The CDR3 loop reads CASSFRTGRQPQHF. The CDR3 bases are TGTGCCAGCAGTTTTAGGACAGGAAGGCAGCCCCAGCATTTT. J is TRBJ1-5 and V is TRBV28, with 7 positions matching TRBD1. Trimming cost V 3 bases and J 7 bases; bases outside gene matches: 6. The CDR3 spans 14 residues. The germline V gene has CDR1 MDHEN and CDR2 SYDVKM.

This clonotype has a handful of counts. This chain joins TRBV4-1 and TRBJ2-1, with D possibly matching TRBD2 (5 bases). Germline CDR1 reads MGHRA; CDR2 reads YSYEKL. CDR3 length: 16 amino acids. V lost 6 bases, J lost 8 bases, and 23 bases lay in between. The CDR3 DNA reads TGCGCCAGCAGGCGAGGTCCACTAGTTATGTCCGATGAGCAGTTCTTC. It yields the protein CASRRGPLVMSDEQFF.

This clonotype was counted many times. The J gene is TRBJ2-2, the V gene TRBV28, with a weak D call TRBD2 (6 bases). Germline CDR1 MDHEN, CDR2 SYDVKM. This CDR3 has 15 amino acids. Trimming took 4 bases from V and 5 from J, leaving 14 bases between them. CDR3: CASSSPGLPTGELFF. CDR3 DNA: TGTGCCAGCAGTTCCCCCGGACTACCAACCGGGGAGCTGTTTTTT.

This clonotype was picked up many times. CDR3 sequence: CASSLRPGVGLGGDSDEQYF. CDR3 in DNA: TGTGCCAGCAGTCTTCGCCCGGGGGTTGGATTGGGGGGAGATTCTGACGAGCAGTACTTC. V usage is TRBV6-2 or TRBV6-3 and J usage is TRBJ2-7; a possible D gene is TRBD2 (6 bases). The germline CDR1 and CDR2 sequences are MNHEY and SVGEGT. V was shortened by 5 bases and J by 5 bases, with 34 bases between the two germline ends. The CDR3 is 20 residues long.

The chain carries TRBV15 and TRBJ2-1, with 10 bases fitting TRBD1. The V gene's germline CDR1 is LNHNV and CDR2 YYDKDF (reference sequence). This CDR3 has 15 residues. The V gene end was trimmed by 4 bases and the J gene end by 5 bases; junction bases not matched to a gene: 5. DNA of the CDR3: TGTGCCACCAGCACGGACAGGGGGTCGCACAATGAGCAGTTCTTC. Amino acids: CATSTDRGSHNEQFF.

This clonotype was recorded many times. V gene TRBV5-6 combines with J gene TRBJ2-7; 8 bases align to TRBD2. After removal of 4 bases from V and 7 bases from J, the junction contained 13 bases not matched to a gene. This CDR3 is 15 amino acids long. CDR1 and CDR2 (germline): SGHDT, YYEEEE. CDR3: CASSPLAGAFAEQYF. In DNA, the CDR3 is TGTGCCAGCAGCCCTCTAGCGGGTGCCTTCGCTGAGCAGTACTTC.

The chain's CDR3 is CASSQERLPGGREDYNEQFF. CDR3 nucleotide sequence: TGCGCCAGCAGCCAAGAGAGGCTGCCTGGCGGGAGGGAAGACTACAATGAGCAGTTCTTC. The chain uses TRBV4-1 and TRBJ2-1; 9 positions agree with TRBD2. The CDR3 extends over 20 amino acids. The V gene's germline CDR1 is MGHRA and CDR2 YSYEKL. With V trimmed by 0 bases and J by 3 bases, 15 bases remained unmatched.

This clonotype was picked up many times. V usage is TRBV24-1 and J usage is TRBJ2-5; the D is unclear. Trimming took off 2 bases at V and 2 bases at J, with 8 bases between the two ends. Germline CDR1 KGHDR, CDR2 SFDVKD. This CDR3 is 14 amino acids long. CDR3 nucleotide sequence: TGTGCCACCAGTGATTGGCGGCAACAAGAGACCCAGTACTTC. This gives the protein CATSDWRQQETQYF.

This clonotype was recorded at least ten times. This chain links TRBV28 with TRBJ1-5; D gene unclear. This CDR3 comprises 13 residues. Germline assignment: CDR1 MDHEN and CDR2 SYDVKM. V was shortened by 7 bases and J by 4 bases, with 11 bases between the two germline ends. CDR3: CASTLRRNQPQHF. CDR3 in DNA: TGTGCCAGCACCCTCCGGAGGAATCAGCCCCAGCATTTT.

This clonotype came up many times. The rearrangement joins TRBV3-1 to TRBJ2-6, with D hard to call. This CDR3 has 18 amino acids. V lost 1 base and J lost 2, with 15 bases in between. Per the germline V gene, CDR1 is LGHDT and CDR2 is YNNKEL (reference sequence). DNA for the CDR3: TGTGCCAGCAGCCAAGGTACCGGCGGCCCCACTGGGGCCAACGTCCTGACTTTC. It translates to CASSQGTGGPTGANVLTF.

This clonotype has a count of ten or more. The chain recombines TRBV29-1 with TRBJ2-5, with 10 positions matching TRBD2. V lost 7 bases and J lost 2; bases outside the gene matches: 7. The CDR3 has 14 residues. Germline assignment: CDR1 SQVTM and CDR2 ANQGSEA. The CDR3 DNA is TGCAGCGCCGGGACTAGCGTCATACAAGAGACCCAGTACTTC. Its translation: CSAGTSVIQETQYF. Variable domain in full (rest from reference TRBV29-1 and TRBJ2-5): SAVISQKPSRDICQRGTSLTIQCQVDSQVTMMFWYRQQPGQSLTLIATANQGSEATYESGFVIDKFPISRPNLTFSTLTVSNMSPEDSSIYLCSAGTSVIQETQYFGPGTRLLVL.

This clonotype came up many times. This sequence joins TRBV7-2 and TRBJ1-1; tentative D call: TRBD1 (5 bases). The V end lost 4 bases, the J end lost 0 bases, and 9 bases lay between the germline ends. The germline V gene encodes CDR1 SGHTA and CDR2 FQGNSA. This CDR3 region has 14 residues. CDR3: CASSYRPMNTEAFF. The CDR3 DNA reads TGTGCCAGCAGCTACAGGCCCATGAACACTGAAGCTTTCTTT.

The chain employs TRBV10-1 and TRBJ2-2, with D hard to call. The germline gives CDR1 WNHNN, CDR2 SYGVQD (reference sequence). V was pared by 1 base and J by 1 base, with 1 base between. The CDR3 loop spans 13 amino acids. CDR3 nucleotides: TGCGCCAGCAGTGAGTGGAACACCGGGGAGCTGTTTTTT. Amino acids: CASSEWNTGELFF.

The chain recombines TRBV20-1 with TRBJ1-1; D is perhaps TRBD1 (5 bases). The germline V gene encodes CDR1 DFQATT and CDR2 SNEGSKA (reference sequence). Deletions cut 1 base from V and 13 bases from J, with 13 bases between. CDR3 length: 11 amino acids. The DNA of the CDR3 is TGCAGTGCTAGAGTCCGCGACAGTGGTTTCTTT. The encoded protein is CSARVRDSGFF.

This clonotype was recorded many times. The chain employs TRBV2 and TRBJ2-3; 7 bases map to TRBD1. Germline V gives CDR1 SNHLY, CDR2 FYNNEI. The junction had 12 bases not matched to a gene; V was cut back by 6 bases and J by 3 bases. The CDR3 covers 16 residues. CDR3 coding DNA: TGTGCCAGCAGGCAGATTTTGACAGGGTCAACAGATACGCAGTATTTT. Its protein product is CASRQILTGSTDTQYF.

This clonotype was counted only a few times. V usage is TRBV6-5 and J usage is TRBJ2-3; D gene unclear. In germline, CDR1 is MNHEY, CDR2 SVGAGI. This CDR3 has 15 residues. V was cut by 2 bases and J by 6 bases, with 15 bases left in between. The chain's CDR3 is CASSYQHDRTDTQYF. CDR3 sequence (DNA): TGTGCCAGCAGTTACCAACATGACCGAACTGATACGCAGTATTTT.

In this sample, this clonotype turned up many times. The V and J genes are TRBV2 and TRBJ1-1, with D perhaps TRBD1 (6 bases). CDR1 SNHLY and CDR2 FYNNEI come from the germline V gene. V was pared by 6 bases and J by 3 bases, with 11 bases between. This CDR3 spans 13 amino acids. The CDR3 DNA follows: TGTGCCAGCAGAGGACAGATGGACACTGAAGCTTTCTTT. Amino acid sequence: CASRGQMDTEAFF. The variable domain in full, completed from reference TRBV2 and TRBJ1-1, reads EPEVTQTPSHQVTQMGQEVILRCVPISNHLYFYWYRQILGQKVEFLVSFYNNEISEKSEIFDDQFSVERPDGSNFTLKIRSTKLEDSAMYFCASRGQMDTEAFFGQGTRLTVV.

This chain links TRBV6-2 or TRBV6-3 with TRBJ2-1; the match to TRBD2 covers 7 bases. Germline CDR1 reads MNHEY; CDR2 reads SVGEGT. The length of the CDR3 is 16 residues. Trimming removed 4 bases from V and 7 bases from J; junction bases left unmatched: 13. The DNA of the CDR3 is TGTGCCAGCAGTTTCTGGACTAGGCCTGTGGAAAATGAGCAGTTCTTC. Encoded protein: CASSFWTRPVENEQFF.

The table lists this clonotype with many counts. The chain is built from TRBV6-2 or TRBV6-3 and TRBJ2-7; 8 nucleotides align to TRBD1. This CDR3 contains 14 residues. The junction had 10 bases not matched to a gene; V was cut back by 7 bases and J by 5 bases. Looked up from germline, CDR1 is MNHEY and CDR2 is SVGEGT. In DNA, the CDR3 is TGTGCCAGCATCCCTTGGACAGGGAAAGACGAGCAGTACTTC. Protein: CASIPWTGKDEQYF.

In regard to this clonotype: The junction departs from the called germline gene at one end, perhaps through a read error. CDR3: CASSIEDTYSYNEQFF. The CDR3 region has the DNA TGTGCCAGCAGCATAGAAGACACTTACTCCTACAATGAGCAGTTCTTC. This chain joins TRBV11-2 and TRBJ2-1; D is uncertain. Germline V gene sequence: CDR1 SGHAT, CDR2 FQNNGV. The CDR3 sequence is 16 residues long.

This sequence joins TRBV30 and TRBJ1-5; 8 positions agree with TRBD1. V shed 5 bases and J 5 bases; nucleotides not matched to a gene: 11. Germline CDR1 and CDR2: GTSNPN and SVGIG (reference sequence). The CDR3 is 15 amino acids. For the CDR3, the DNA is TGTGCCTGGTCCTCACAGGGGGGATCACATCAGCCCCAGCATTTT. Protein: CAWSSQGGSHQPQHF.

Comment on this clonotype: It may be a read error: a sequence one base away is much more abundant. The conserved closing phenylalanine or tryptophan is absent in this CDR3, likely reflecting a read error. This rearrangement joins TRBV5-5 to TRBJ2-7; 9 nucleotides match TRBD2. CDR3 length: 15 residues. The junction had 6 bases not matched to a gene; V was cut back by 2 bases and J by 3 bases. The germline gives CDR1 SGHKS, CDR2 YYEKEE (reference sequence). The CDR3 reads CASSLAASGDYEQYS. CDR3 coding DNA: TGTGCCAGCAGCTTAGCGGCTAGCGGGGACTACGAGCAGTACTCC.

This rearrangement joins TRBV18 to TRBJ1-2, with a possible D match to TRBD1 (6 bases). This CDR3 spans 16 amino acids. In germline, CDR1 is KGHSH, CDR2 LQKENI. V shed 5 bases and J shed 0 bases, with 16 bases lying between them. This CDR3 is CASSTLTDSANYGYTF. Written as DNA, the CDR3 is TGTGCCAGCTCAACCCTTACGGACAGTGCTAACTATGGCTACACCTTC.

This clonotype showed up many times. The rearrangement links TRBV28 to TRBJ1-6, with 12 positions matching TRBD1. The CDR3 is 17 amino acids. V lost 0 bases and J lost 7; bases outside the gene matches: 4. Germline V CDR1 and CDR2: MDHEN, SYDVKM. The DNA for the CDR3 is TGTGCCAGCAGTTTATGGGGGGACAGGGGGCGGAATTCACCCCTCCACTTT. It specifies CASSLWGDRGRNSPLHF.

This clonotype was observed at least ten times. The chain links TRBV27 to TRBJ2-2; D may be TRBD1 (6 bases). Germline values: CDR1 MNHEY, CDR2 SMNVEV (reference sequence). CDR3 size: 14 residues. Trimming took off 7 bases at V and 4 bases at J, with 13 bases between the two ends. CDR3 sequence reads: CASNPARGTGELFF. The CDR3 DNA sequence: TGTGCCAGCAACCCAGCCAGGGGCACCGGGGAGCTGTTTTTT.

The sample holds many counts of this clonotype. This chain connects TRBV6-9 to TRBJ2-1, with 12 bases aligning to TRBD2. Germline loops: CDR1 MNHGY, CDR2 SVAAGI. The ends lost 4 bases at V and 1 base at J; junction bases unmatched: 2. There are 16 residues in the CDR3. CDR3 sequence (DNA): TGTGCCAGCAGTTTCACTAGCGGGAGGTCCTACAATGAGCAGTTCTTC. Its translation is CASSFTSGRSYNEQFF.